The present TCR beta chain was sequenced within a study of blood T cell repertoires in COVID-19 (dated by TCRdb to the early 2020s). With regard to the full study: Samples covering the acute and convalescent phases of COVID-19 were provided by collaborators in the United States, Italy and Spain. The material from the prospective study consisted of cDNA or gDNA derived from T cells, B-cell-depleted T cells, or PBMCs. The dataset comprised deeply sampled blood TCRbeta repertoires from subjects exposed to, actively infected with, or recovered from COVID-19. The repertoires were made available in a free public database intended to serve as a resource for research on the immune response to SARS-CoV-2. Samples were obtained from the ongoing ImmuneRACE study (first 160 participants) and from about 1,300 subjects provided by 6 global collaborators. Nearly every sample came with metadata listing a de-identified subject ID, COVID-19 status, age in years and sex. Where available, HLA class I and class II types were taken from metadata supplied by the sample provider and were not determined by assay-based typing. The paper's findings and limits, for the study overall: How much clinical and demographic metadata was included differed by source and by participant, and the metadata was provided uncurated.

The CDR3 runs 13 amino acids, cysteine and phenylalanine included. Kept here is only the CDR3 DNA, which spans 39 bases and is read in frame from base 1. V loses 5 bases of germline sequence and J loses 5 bases, and the interval between the two ends is 13 bases. The germline V gene sets CDR1 to SGHNT and CDR2 to YENEEA. Collaborating institutions collected whole blood in K2EDTA tubes following their own protocols. For TCRbeta analysis, collaborators shipped samples in one of three forms: frozen whole blood, isolated PBMCs, or DNA extracted from either of those sample types. TCRbeta CDR3 regions were amplified from genomic DNA by means of the immunoSEQ Assay, a bias-controlled multiplex PCR. Per the original workflow: The number of nucleated cells in each sample was estimated from the amplification of reference gene primers within the assay. To quantify the absolute abundance of each unique TCRbeta CDR3 rearrangement, sequence reads were collapsed and filtered. For each sample, productive Simpson clonality was calculated as the square root of Simpson's diversity index across productive rearrangements. TCRdb re-hosts the immuneACCESS table, in-frame sequences only. Its copies lack some clones; in the studies checked, an unresolved V gene accounts for under half of them, and the cause for the rest is not known. V and J calls plus clone size are reproduced from that table; the DNA served to infer D and trimming. The sample table records roughly 58,000 clones; 60% to 85% of these occur just once. More than 20% of the sample goes to the ten largest clones.

This clone was recorded only once. Its antigen is still unknown. No base-level quality is on record; no much larger clone is a single base apart. This clonotype originated in a man aged 50 to 60 with active or convalescent COVID-19. Recombination joined TRBV11-3 with TRBJ2-7; TRBD1 is perhaps the D gene, given 6 matching bases. Sequenced material: peripheral blood. The DNA sequence is as follows: TGTGCCAGCAGCATCAAACAGGGCCACGAGCAGTACTTC. This gives the protein CASSIKQGHEQYF.